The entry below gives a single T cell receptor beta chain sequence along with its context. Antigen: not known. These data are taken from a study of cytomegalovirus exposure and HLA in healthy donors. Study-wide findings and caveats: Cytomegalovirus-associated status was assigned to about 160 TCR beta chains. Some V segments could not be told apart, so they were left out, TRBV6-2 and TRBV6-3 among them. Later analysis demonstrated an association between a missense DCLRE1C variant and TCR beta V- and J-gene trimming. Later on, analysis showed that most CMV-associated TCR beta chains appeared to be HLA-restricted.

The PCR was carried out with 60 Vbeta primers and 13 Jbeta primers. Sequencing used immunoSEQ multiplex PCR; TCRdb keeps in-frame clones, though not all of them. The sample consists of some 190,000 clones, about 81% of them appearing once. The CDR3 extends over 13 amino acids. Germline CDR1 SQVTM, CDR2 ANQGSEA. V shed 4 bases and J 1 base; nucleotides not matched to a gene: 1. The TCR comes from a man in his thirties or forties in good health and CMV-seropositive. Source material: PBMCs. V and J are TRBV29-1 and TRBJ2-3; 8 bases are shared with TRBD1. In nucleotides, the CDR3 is TGCAGCGTTGCGACAGGGGGCACAGATACGCAGTATTTT. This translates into CSVATGGTDTQYF.